Sequencing of this T cell receptor (beta chain) was carried out in a study of beta chain features in type 1 diabetes. Study-wide findings and caveats: There was a moderate but significant shortening of TCRB CDR3s in all four CD4+ subsets of Type 1 diabetes patients.

From germline, CDR1 is SGHNT and CDR2 YYREEE (reference sequence). V was clipped by 3 bases and J by 5 bases; unmatched bases: 13. This CDR3 has 16 amino acids. Points on this clone: Its antigen is still unknown.

Of the isolated RNA, all was reverse transcribed, and so the sequenced material was expressed TCRB transcripts. Sequenced by immunoSEQ multiplex PCR; TCRdb stores in-frame clones only, minus some. The sample lists approximately 170,000 clones, 7.8% occurring once. The sequenced sample consisted of central memory CD4+ T cells from blood. The genes are TRBV5-4 and TRBJ2-5; 7 bases agree with TRBD2. This clonotype originated in a woman aged 40 to 55 with type 1 diabetes. This chain's CDR3 is CASSSPGGGKGETQYF. In DNA, the CDR3 is TGTGCCAGCAGCTCCCCGGGGGGTGGGAAGGGGGAGACCCAGTACTTC.